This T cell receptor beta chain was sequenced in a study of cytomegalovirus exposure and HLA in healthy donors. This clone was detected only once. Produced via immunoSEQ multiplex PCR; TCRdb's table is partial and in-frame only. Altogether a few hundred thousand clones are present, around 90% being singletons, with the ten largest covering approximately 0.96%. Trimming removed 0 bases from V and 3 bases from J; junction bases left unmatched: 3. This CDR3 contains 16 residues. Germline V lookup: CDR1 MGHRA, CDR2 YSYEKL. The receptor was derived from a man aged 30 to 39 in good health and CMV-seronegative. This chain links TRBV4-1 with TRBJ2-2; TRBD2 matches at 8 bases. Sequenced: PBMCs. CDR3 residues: CASSQEVAGYTGELFF. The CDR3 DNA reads TGCGCCAGCAGCCAAGAGGTAGCGGGGTACACCGGGGAGCTGTTTTTT.